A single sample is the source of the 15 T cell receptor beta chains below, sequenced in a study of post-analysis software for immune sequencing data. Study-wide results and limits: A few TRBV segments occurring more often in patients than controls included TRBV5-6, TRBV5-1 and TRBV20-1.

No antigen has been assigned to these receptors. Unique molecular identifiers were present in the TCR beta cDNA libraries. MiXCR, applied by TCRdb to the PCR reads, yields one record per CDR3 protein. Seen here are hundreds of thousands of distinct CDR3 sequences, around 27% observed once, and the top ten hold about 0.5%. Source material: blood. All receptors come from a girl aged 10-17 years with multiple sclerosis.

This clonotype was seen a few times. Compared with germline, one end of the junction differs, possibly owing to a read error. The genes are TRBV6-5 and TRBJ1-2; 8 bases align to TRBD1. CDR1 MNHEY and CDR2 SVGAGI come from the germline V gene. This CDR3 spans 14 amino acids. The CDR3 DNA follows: TGTGCCGGCAGACGCAGGGGGCTCGCCTATGGCTACACCTTC. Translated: CAGRRRGLAYGYTF.

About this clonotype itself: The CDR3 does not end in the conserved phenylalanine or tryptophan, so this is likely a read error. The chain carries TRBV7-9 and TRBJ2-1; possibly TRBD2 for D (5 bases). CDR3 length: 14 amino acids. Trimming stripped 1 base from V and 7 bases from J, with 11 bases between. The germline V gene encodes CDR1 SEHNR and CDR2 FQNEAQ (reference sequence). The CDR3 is CASSLDPGWNEQFC. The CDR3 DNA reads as TGTGCCAGCAGCTTAGACCCGGGATGGAATGAGCAGTTCTGC.

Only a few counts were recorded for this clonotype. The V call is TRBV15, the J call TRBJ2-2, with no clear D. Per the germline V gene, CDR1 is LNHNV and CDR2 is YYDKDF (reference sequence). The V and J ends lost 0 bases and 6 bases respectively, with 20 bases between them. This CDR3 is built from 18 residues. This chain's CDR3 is CATSRDLVDSSGAGELFF. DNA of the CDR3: TGTGCCACCAGCAGAGATCTCGTTGACTCCTCAGGCGCCGGGGAGCTGTTTTTT.

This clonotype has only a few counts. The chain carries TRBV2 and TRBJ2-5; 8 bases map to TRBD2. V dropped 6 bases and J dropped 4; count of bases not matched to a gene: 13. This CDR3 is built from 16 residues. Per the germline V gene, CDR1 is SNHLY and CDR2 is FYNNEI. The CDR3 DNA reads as TGTGCCAGCAGAATCGGCGCAACCGGGACTAGAGAGACCCAGTACTTC. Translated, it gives CASRIGATGTRETQYF.

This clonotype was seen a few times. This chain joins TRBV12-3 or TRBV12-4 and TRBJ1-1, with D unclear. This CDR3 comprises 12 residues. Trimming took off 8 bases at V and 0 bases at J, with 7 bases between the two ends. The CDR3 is CASSRMNTEAFF. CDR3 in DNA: TGTGCCAGCTCGCGAATGAACACTGAAGCTTTCTTT.

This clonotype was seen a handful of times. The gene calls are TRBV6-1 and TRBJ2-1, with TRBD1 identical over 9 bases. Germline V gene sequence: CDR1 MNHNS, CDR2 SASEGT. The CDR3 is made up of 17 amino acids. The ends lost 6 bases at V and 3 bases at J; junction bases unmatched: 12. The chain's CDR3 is CASSPHGGTGLYNEQFF. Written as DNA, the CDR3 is TGTGCCAGCAGCCCCCACGGGGGGACAGGGCTCTACAATGAGCAGTTCTTC.

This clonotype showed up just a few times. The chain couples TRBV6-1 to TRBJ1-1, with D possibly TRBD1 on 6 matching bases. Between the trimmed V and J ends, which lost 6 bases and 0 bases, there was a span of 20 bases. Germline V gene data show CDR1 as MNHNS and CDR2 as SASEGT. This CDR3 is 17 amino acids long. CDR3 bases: TGTGCCAGCAGGGTCCGGGACGCCCCAGGGGTGAACACTGAAGCTTTCTTT. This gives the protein CASRVRDAPGVNTEAFF.

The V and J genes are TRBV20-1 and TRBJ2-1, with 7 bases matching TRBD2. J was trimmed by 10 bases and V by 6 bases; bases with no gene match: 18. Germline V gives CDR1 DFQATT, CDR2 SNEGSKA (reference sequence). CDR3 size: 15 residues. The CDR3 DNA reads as TGCAGTGCCCCGATTGATACTAGCGTCTCCTCCGAGCAGTTCTTC. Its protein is CSAPIDTSVSSEQFF.

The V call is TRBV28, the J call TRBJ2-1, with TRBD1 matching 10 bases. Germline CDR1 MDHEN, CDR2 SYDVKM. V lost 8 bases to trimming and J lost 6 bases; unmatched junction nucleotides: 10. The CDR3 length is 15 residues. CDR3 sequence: CASYPRQGAGNEQFF. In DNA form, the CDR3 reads TGTGCCAGCTACCCCCGACAGGGGGCGGGCAATGAGCAGTTCTTC.

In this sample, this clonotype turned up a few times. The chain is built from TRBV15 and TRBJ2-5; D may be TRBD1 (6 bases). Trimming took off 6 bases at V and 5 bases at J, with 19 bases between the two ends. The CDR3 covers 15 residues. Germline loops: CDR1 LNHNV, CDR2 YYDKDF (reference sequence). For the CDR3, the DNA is TGTGCCACCAGTCAAGGGCCACATAGGGGGGAGACCCAGTACTTC. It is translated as CATSQGPHRGETQYF.

The CDR3: CASSFRRRYEQYF. The CDR3 DNA reads TGTGCCAGCAGCTTCCGCAGGAGGTACGAGCAGTACTTC. The chain recombines TRBV7-6 with TRBJ2-7; a possible D gene is TRBD2 (5 bases). The germline V gene has CDR1 SGHVS and CDR2 FNYEAQ. The CDR3 length is 13 residues. Trimming pared 3 bases from V and 4 bases from J, leaving 10 bases between.

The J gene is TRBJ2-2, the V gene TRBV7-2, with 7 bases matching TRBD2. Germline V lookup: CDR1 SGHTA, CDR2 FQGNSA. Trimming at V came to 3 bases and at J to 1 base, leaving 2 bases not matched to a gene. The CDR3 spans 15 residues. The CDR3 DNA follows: TGTGCCAGCAGCTTTTCTAGCGGGAACACCGGGGAGCTGTTTTTT. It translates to CASSFSSGNTGELFF.

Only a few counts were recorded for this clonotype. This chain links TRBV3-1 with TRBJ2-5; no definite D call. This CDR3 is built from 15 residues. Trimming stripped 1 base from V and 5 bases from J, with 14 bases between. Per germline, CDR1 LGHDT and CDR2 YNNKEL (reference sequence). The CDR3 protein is CASSQVLPVGETQYF. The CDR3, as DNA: TGTGCCAGCAGCCAAGTCCTTCCAGTTGGGGAGACCCAGTACTTC.

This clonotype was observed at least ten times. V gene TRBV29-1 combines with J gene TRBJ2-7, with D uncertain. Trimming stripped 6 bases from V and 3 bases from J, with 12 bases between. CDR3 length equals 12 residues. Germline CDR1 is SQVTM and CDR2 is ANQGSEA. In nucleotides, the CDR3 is TGCAGCGTATTAGTGTCGAGCTACGAGCAGTACTTC. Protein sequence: CSVLVSSYEQYF.

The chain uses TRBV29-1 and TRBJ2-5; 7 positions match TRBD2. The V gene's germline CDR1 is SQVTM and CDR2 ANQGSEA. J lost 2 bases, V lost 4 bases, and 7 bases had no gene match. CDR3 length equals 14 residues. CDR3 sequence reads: CSVGRLAVQETQYF. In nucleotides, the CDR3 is TGCAGCGTTGGCCGGCTAGCGGTACAAGAGACCCAGTACTTC.